These 8 T cell receptor beta chains were sequenced from one sample in a study of cytomegalovirus exposure and HLA in healthy donors. PCR amplification relied on 60 Vbeta primers (plus 13 Jbeta primers). The protocol was immunoSEQ multiplex PCR, while the TCRdb copy is restricted to in-frame clones and leaves out a portion. The sample yields about 150,000 clones, roughly 74% seen once. The sample taken for sequencing was PBMCs. The receptor source for this set is a man between 18 and 29 years old in good health and CMV-seronegative.

Only one count was recorded for this clone. The genes are TRBV7-2 and TRBJ1-1; D remains unclear. Trimming pared 2 bases from V and 5 bases from J, leaving 12 bases between. This CDR3 spans 14 amino acids. The germline V gene encodes CDR1 SGHTA and CDR2 FQGNSA. This CDR3 reads CASSLYGGRTEAFF. The CDR3 nucleotides are TGTGCCAGCAGCTTATATGGAGGGCGGACTGAAGCTTTCTTT. The full variable domain, completed using reference TRBV7-2 and TRBJ1-1, is GAGVSQSPSNKVTEKGKDVELRCDPISGHTALYWYRQSLGQGLEFLIYFQGNSAPDKSGLPSDRFSAERTGGSVSTLTIQRTQQEDSAVYLCASSLYGGRTEAFFGQGTRLTVV.

CDR3 region: CASSIFAGGADYGYTF. In DNA, the CDR3 is TGTGCCAGTAGTATTTTTGCAGGGGGCGCGGACTATGGCTACACCTTC. The chain joins TRBV19 to TRBJ1-2; 8 bases align to TRBD1. The V gene end was trimmed by 3 bases and the J gene end by 3 bases; junction bases not matched to a gene: 9. CDR1 and CDR2 from the germline V gene are LNHDA and SQIVND (reference sequence). CDR3 size: 16 residues.

V usage is TRBV5-4 and J usage is TRBJ2-1; TRBD2 might be the D (5 bases). Trimming shortened V by 1 base and J by 3 bases, and 8 bases separated the two germline ends. Germline V gene data show CDR1 as SGHNT and CDR2 as YYREEE (reference sequence). The CDR3 has 14 residues. DNA for the CDR3: TGTGCCAGCAGCTTGCGGGGAATCTACAATGAGCAGTTCTTC. Translation: CASSLRGIYNEQFF.

V usage is TRBV28 and J usage is TRBJ1-2; D uncertain. The V and J ends lost 0 bases and 5 bases respectively, with 7 bases between them. Germline V lookup: CDR1 MDHEN, CDR2 SYDVKM. There are 13 residues in the CDR3. The CDR3 here is CASSLWPGYGYTF. CDR3 DNA sequence: TGTGCCAGCAGTTTATGGCCCGGGTATGGCTACACCTTC.

This chain links TRBV4-1 with TRBJ1-2; 10 bases match TRBD1. Germline CDR1 is MGHRA and CDR2 is YSYEKL. The CDR3 extends over 17 amino acids. Trimming at V came to 4 bases and at J to 4 bases, leaving 12 bases not matched to a gene. The CDR3 nucleotides read TGCGCCAGCAGCCTTCAGGACAGGGGGATAATGGGCTATGGCTACACCTTC. Translation gives CASSLQDRGIMGYGYTF.

V gene TRBV29-1 combines with J gene TRBJ2-7; 8 positions match TRBD1. Germline V gene lookup returns CDR1 SQVTM and CDR2 ANQGSEA. The CDR3 loop spans 13 amino acids. J was trimmed by 2 bases and V by 5 bases; bases with no gene match: 5. CDR3 amino acids: CSVSTGVTYEQYF. The CDR3 nucleotides are TGCAGCGTTTCGACAGGGGTGACCTACGAGCAGTACTTC.

The genes are TRBV5-6 and TRBJ1-2; D is ambiguous. Germline CDR1 reads SGHDT; CDR2 reads YYEEEE. This CDR3 has 14 amino acids. Trimming stripped 4 bases from V and 8 bases from J, with 18 bases between. The CDR3 protein is CASSNGFHISGYTF. CDR3 coding DNA: TGTGCCAGCAGCAACGGGTTTCACATTAGCGGCTACACCTTC.

The chain has TRBV6-4 and TRBJ1-6, with D unclear. The V and J ends lost 3 bases and 6 bases respectively, with 12 bases between them. The CDR3 is made up of 15 amino acids. Germline lookup yields CDR1 MRHNA and CDR2 SNTAGT. The CDR3 loop reads CASSDSDEGNSPLHF. CDR3 sequence (DNA): TGTGCCAGCAGTGATTCGGACGAGGGTAATTCACCCCTCCACTTT.